The present T cell receptor (beta chain) was sequenced within a study of blood T cell repertoires in COVID-19. Study as a whole: Nucleic acid was either cDNA or gDNA, and it came from T cells, B-cell-depleted T cells, or PBMCs.

Sequencing used immunoSEQ multiplex PCR; TCRdb keeps in-frame clones, though not all of them. The sample includes hundreds of thousands of clones, 75% to 85% of them seen just once. The germline gives CDR1 LGHDT, CDR2 YNNKEL (reference sequence). The CDR3 loop spans 13 amino acids. The V gene lost 4 bases and the J gene lost 7 bases, with 13 bases spanning the gap. This clone was seen just once. Participants were placed into cohorts based on the clinical history they reported. The sequence was obtained from a woman aged 45-65 years with acute COVID-19. V gene TRBV3-1 (or the pseudogene TRBV3-2) combines with J gene TRBJ1-2; possible D gene TRBD1, 6 bases. Sequencing was carried out using PBMCs or T cells enriched from blood (not recorded which). The CDR3 DNA reads TGTGCCAGCAGCCTACAGGGCTCGGGTGGCTACACCTTC. This sequence encodes CASSLQGSGGYTF.